These 5 T cell receptor beta chains came from one sample sequenced in a study of cytomegalovirus exposure and HLA in healthy donors (dated 2017 in TCRdb). Receptor amplification or capture employed the immunoSEQ multiplex PCR assay. A mixture of 60 forward primers for TCR Vbeta segments and 13 reverse primers for TCR Jbeta segments was used in the multiplex PCR. TCRdb limited this immuneACCESS table to in-frame rearrangements with V and J called. A share of clones is missing; checked studies link under half to unresolved V genes, and the rest is unexplained. The sample contains some 180,000 clones, 77% of them found a single time. The biggest ten clones account for roughly 3.7% of the sample. Input material: PBMCs. These receptors all stem from a woman aged 55-69 years in good health and CMV-seropositive.

Turning to this clone: One end of the junction varies from germline; a read error may be responsible. The chain has TRBV27 and TRBJ2-5; 7 nucleotides align to TRBD2. The end of the DNA is better explained by TRBJ2-7, so the J call may be wrong. Germline assignment: CDR1 MNHEY and CDR2 SMNVEV (reference sequence). There are 20 residues in the CDR3. The CDR3 nucleotides are TGTGCCAGCAGCTTATATCCCCCCCTACTTTCGGCTAGCGGAACCTACGAGCAGTACTTC. This codes for CASSLYPPLLSASGTYEQYF.

The chain links TRBV29-1 to TRBJ2-2; 10 bases agree with TRBD2. Germline loops: CDR1 SQVTM, CDR2 ANQGSEA. The V gene end was trimmed by 4 bases and the J gene end by 7 bases; junction bases not matched to a gene: 6. The CDR3 has 14 amino acids. The CDR3: CSVGTSGSNGELFF. CDR3 DNA sequence: TGCAGCGTTGGGACTAGCGGTTCAAACGGGGAGCTGTTTTTT.

This chain connects TRBV7-9 to TRBJ1-1; possible D gene TRBD1, 5 bases. This CDR3 contains 14 residues. CDR1 is SEHNR, CDR2 FQNEAQ, per germline (reference sequence). Trimming removed 5 bases at V and 0 bases at J, with 10 bases between. This CDR3 reads CASSPRQLNTEAFF. The CDR3 DNA reads as TGTGCCAGCAGCCCCAGACAGCTGAACACTGAAGCTTTCTTT.

This sequence joins TRBV6-1 and TRBJ1-2, with D possibly being TRBD1 (6 bases). V was cut by 7 bases and J by 4 bases, with 13 bases left in between. Germline CDR1 and CDR2: MNHNS and SASEGT. The CDR3 contains 13 residues. The CDR3 DNA follows: TGTGCCAGCAAACAGGGAGATCTCTATGGCTACACCTTC. Translated: CASKQGDLYGYTF.

V usage is TRBV7-8 and J usage is TRBJ1-5, with unresolved D. Trimming pared 6 bases from V and 3 bases from J, leaving 15 bases between. The CDR3 totals 15 residues. The germline V gene has CDR1 SGHVS and CDR2 FQNEAQ. CDR3 amino acids: CASRSSRVDNQPQHF. CDR3 sequence (DNA): TGTGCCAGCAGATCTTCGCGGGTCGACAATCAGCCCCAGCATTTT.